This paragraph reports one TCR beta chain. Its specificity is unknown. These data belong to a study of cytomegalovirus exposure and HLA in healthy donors. 60 Vbeta and 13 Jbeta primers were used in PCR. Assay used: immunoSEQ multiplex PCR; TCRdb lists only in-frame clones, some missing. The sample records roughly 160,000 clones, less than 85% being singletons. Whole-study findings and limits: Most TCR beta V segments were productive about 87% or about 30% of the time in an earlier analysis.

The sequenced material came from PBMCs. The receptor was derived from a man between 35 and 55 years old in good health and CMV-seronegative.

CDR3 DNA: TGCGCCAGCAGTGAGTCCAGACAGGGTAGGCGGGACACTGAAGCTTTCTTT. Translation gives CASSESRQGRRDTEAFF. The rearrangement joins TRBV10-1 to TRBJ1-1; the match to TRBD1 covers 7 bases. The CDR3 contains 17 residues. The germline gives CDR1 WNHNN, CDR2 SYGVQD (reference sequence). Unmatched junction bases numbered 10, after V lost 0 bases and J lost 3 bases.